Here is one T cell receptor beta chain with its context. Its antigen is not known. The data stem from a study of shared clonotypes between healthy human individuals. On the study more broadly: Each donor contributed plates that comprised three CD4 naive, three CD4 memory, two CD8 naive and one CD8 memory. Study-wide findings and caveats: The study sampled only blood, and tissue repertoires likely differ. The study generally estimated greater richness for naive than memory subsets.

Germline V gene lookup returns CDR1 MDHEN and CDR2 SYDVKM. This CDR3 has 15 residues. V was shortened by 3 bases and J by 0 bases, with 9 bases between the two germline ends. Naive CD45RA+ and memory CD45RA-negative subsets were split from CD4+ cells. Assay used: immunoSEQ multiplex PCR; TCRdb lists only in-frame clones, some missing. The table has about 2.3 million clones, 90% to 95% seen once. V usage is TRBV28 and J usage is TRBJ1-3, with D hard to call. The receptor was derived from a young man in good health. Some clones in this sample may be carry-over from other donors' samples. The sequenced sample consisted of naive CD4+ T cells from PBMCs. Subset specified: CD45RA+ positively selected. The CDR3 nucleotides are TGTGCCAGCAGTTTCGACCGCCGCTCTGGAAACACCATATATTTT. Translated: CASSFDRRSGNTIYF.